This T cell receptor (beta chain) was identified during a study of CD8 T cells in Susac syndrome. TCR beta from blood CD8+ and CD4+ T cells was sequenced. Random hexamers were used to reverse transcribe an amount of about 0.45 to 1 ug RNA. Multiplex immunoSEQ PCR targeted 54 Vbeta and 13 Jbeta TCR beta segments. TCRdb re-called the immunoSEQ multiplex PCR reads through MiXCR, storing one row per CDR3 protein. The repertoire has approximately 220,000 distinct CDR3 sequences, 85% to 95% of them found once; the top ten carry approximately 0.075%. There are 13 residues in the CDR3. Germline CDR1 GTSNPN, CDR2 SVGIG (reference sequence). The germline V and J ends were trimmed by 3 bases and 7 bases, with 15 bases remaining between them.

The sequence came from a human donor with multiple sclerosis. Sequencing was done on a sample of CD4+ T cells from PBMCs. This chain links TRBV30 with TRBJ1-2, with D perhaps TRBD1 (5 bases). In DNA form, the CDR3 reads TGTGCCTGGAGAGGGTCTGGGGCTGGTGGCTACACCTTC. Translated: CAWRGSGAGGYTF.